The sequence of this T cell receptor (beta chain) was determined in a study of T cell changes during pregnancy in multiple sclerosis. From germline, CDR1 is PRHDT and CDR2 FYEKMQ (reference sequence). V was shortened by 0 bases and J by 0 bases, with 6 bases between the two germline ends. This CDR3 is built from 15 residues. Profiled with immunoSEQ multiplex PCR; TCRdb holds only in-frame clones, not every one. The sample carries 29,000 or so clones, 80% to 90% recorded once. The clonotype comes from a female donor with multiple sclerosis, enrolled in a pregnancy study. The J gene is TRBJ2-1, the V gene TRBV13; D uncertain. The source material was CD8+ T cells from peripheral blood mononuclear cells, sampled in the second trimester of pregnancy. The CDR3 DNA follows: TGTGCCAGCAGCTTAGGTTTCAGCTCCTACAATGAGCAGTTCTTC. Protein sequence: CASSLGFSSYNEQFF.